The next 21 T cell receptor beta chains were all read from a single sample in a study of cytomegalovirus exposure and HLA in healthy donors. The study ran its PCR with 60 Vbeta and 13 Jbeta primers. Here immunoSEQ multiplex PCR was the method, and the copy in TCRdb shows in-frame clones only, minus some. The data contain about 130,000 clones, about three quarters of them singletons. The sequenced sample was PBMCs. These receptors originate from a female donor in good health and CMV-seropositive.

The chain links TRBV2 to TRBJ2-1; 7 bases agree with TRBD1. Trimming cost V 5 bases and J 8 bases; bases outside gene matches: 6. This CDR3 has 13 residues. CDR1 and CDR2 (germline): SNHLY, FYNNEI. The CDR3 sequence is CASSKNRGDEQFF. Here the CDR3 DNA reads TGTGCCAGCAGTAAAAACAGGGGAGATGAGCAGTTCTTC.

The chain carries TRBV5-4 and TRBJ2-1; perhaps TRBD1 as D (6 bases). V shed 5 bases and J shed 5 bases, with 11 bases lying between them. Germline V gene lookup returns CDR1 SGHNT and CDR2 YYREEE (reference sequence). This CDR3 region has 13 residues. In DNA form, the CDR3 reads TGTGCCAGCAGAACAGGGACACACAATGAGCAGTTCTTC. Its translation is CASRTGTHNEQFF.

The rearrangement uses TRBV5-5 and TRBJ2-7; weak D call: TRBD1 (6 bases). The CDR3 runs to 15 residues. The V end lost 0 bases, the J end lost 5 bases, and 15 bases lay between the germline ends. CDR1 is SGHKS and CDR2 is YYEKEE in the germline V gene (reference sequence). This chain's CDR3 is CASSLVPGVQDEQYF. The CDR3 DNA reads TGTGCCAGCAGCTTGGTACCAGGGGTACAGGACGAGCAGTACTTC.

J is TRBJ2-3 and V is TRBV30; the D gene is possibly TRBD2 (5 bases). Germline V gene sequence: CDR1 GTSNPN, CDR2 SVGIG (reference sequence). The CDR3 runs to 12 residues. The germline V and J ends were trimmed by 3 bases and 6 bases, with 10 bases remaining between them. The CDR3 DNA reads as TGTGCCTGGAGACTAGTCGGGGATACGCAGTATTTT. The encoded protein is CAWRLVGDTQYF.

The V and J genes are TRBV19 and TRBJ2-1; tentative D call: TRBD2 (6 bases). The ends were cut back, 4 bases at V and 4 bases at J, with 20 bases in the middle. CDR1 and CDR2 from the germline V gene are LNHDA and SQIVND (reference sequence). CDR3 length: 17 amino acids. CDR3 sequence: CASSNQHRDSIYNEQFF. The CDR3 region has the DNA TGTGCCAGTAGTAATCAGCACCGGGACTCAATATACAATGAGCAGTTCTTC.

V is TRBV7-3 and J is TRBJ2-2, with D hard to call. The CDR3 consists of 14 residues. In germline, CDR1 is SGHTA, CDR2 FQGTGA. V was pared by 6 bases and J by 4 bases, with 12 bases between. The CDR3: CASSYTAITGELFF. CDR3 bases: TGTGCCAGCAGTTATACAGCTATCACCGGGGAGCTGTTTTTT.

The J gene is TRBJ2-6, the V gene TRBV10-3; perhaps TRBD1 as D (6 bases). Deletions cut 8 bases from V and 0 bases from J, with 17 bases between. Germline CDR1 is ENHRY and CDR2 is SYGVKD. This CDR3 contains 17 residues. As DNA, the CDR3 is TGTGCCATCGGAGACCGGGACATCCACTCTGGGGCCAACGTCCTGACTTTC. Its translation is CAIGDRDIHSGANVLTF.

V is TRBV29-1 and J is TRBJ1-4, with D tentatively TRBD1 (5 bases). The germline V and J ends were trimmed by 4 bases and 7 bases, with 13 bases remaining between them. The CDR3 runs 13 residues. The germline gives CDR1 SQVTM, CDR2 ANQGSEA. The CDR3 region is CSVGVGTGEKLFF. The DNA for the CDR3 is TGCAGCGTTGGAGTCGGGACTGGTGAAAAACTGTTTTTT.

This clone was observed a few times. J is TRBJ2-5 and V is TRBV6-6; 12 bases align to TRBD2. With 2 bases clipped from V and 5 bases from J, the junction kept 0 bases outside the gene matches. Germline loops: CDR1 MNHNY, CDR2 SVGAGI (reference sequence). The CDR3 has 14 amino acids. The CDR3 loop reads CASSYGLAGETQYF. CDR3 nucleotide sequence: TGTGCCAGCAGTTACGGACTAGCGGGGGAGACCCAGTACTTC.

This chain connects TRBV30 to TRBJ1-1, with 12 positions matching TRBD1. Germline loops: CDR1 GTSNPN, CDR2 SVGIG (reference sequence). The CDR3 is made up of 14 amino acids. Unmatched junction bases numbered 2, after V lost 1 base and J lost 5 bases. The CDR3, as DNA: TGTGCCTGGAGTGGGGACAGGGGGCGTACTGAAGCTTTCTTT. It specifies CAWSGDRGRTEAFF.

The genes are TRBV27 and TRBJ1-3; D is perhaps TRBD1 (6 bases). The germline gives CDR1 MNHEY, CDR2 SMNVEV (reference sequence). V lost 6 bases and J lost 0, with 9 bases in between. The CDR3 consists of 14 residues. CDR3 DNA: TGTGCCAGCAGGACAGGCCCCTCTGGAAACACCATATATTTT. It is translated as CASRTGPSGNTIYF.

The rearrangement joins TRBV5-4 to TRBJ2-2; 8 bases fit TRBD2. Germline values: CDR1 SGHNT, CDR2 YYREEE (reference sequence). The CDR3 runs 17 residues. V lost 0 bases to trimming and J lost 3 bases; unmatched junction nucleotides: 7. In nucleotides, the CDR3 is TGTGCCAGCAGCTTGGGGTTTCGGGGGGGGGACACCGGGGAGCTGTTTTTT. Encoded protein: CASSLGFRGGDTGELFF.

The rearrangement links TRBV9 to TRBJ1-3; TRBD1 matches at 9 bases. Unmatched junction bases numbered 4, after V lost 0 bases and J lost 0 bases. Per germline, CDR1 SGDLS and CDR2 YYNGEE. CDR3 length equals 17 residues. CDR3 sequence reads: CASSVGTGGISGNTIYF. The DNA for the CDR3 is TGTGCCAGCAGCGTAGGCACAGGGGGCATCTCTGGAAACACCATATATTTT.

This clone was recorded a few times. This rearrangement joins TRBV5-1 to TRBJ1-2, with 7 bases identical to TRBD1. CDR3 length: 13 amino acids. Trimming cost V 4 bases and J 2 bases; bases outside gene matches: 2. Germline assignment: CDR1 SGHRS and CDR2 YFSETQ. CDR3 sequence (DNA): TGCGCCAGCAGCGCGACAGGGAACTATGGCTACACCTTC. Translating gives CASSATGNYGYTF.

In this sample, this clone turned up once. This chain joins TRBV10-3 and TRBJ2-1, with D possibly being TRBD1 (6 bases). Trimming took 10 bases from V and 0 from J, leaving 16 bases between them. Germline CDR1 reads ENHRY; CDR2 reads SYGVKD. The CDR3 covers 15 residues. This CDR3 reads CATNNRQASYNEQFF. The CDR3 DNA reads TGTGCCACCAACAACCGACAGGCCTCCTACAATGAGCAGTTCTTC.

This chain joins TRBV10-1 and TRBJ1-5; perhaps TRBD1 as D (5 bases). The V end was cut by 7 bases, the J end by 0 bases, with 16 bases between. Germline CDR1 WNHNN, CDR2 SYGVQD (reference sequence). This CDR3 has 16 amino acids. This chain's CDR3 is CASNHRARDSNQPQHF. The CDR3 DNA reads as TGCGCCAGCAACCACCGGGCCAGGGATAGCAATCAGCCCCAGCATTTT.

The chain joins TRBV25-1 to TRBJ2-5; D remains unclear. Between the trimmed V and J ends, which lost 5 bases and 5 bases, there was a span of 21 bases. Germline CDR1 is MGHDK and CDR2 is SYGVNS. The CDR3 length is 16 residues. The CDR3: CASSRARVELMETQYF. As DNA, the CDR3 is TGTGCCAGCAGTAGAGCTCGTGTGGAGTTAATGGAGACCCAGTACTTC.

This rearrangement joins TRBV9 to TRBJ2-2; maybe TRBD2 (5 bases). The ends were cut back, 4 bases at V and 2 bases at J, with 24 bases in the middle. The germline gives CDR1 SGDLS, CDR2 YYNGEE. This CDR3 contains 19 residues. The CDR3 reads CASSRVLLVGLYNTGELFF. DNA for the CDR3: TGTGCCAGCAGCCGAGTGCTACTAGTCGGGCTATATAACACCGGGGAGCTGTTTTTT.

This clone was seen a few times. This chain links TRBV11-2 with TRBJ2-7, with D possibly matching TRBD2 (6 bases). Germline V lookup: CDR1 SGHAT, CDR2 FQNNGV. This CDR3 contains 13 residues. The V gene lost 8 bases and the J gene lost 5 bases, with 16 bases spanning the gap. The CDR3: CASRRAGSDEQYF. The CDR3 region has the DNA TGTGCCAGCCGGAGGGCGGGGTCAGACGAGCAGTACTTC.

This chain joins TRBV5-4 and TRBJ1-2; maybe TRBD1 (5 bases). The CDR3 spans 15 residues. Trimming left V 0 bases short and J 5 bases short, with 14 bases between. CDR1 is SGHNT and CDR2 is YYREEE in the germline V gene (reference sequence). The CDR3 loop reads CASSLEWGLTYGYTF. The DNA of the CDR3 is TGTGCCAGCAGCTTGGAGTGGGGCTTGACGTATGGCTACACCTTC.

The chain employs TRBV6-6 and TRBJ2-3; D is possibly TRBD2 (5 bases). The V gene's germline CDR1 is MNHNY and CDR2 SVGAGI (reference sequence). CDR3 size: 15 residues. V lost 1 base to trimming and J lost 0 bases, with 8 bases between them. This CDR3 is CASSYFAGSTDTQYF. Written as DNA, the CDR3 is TGTGCCAGCAGTTACTTTGCGGGTAGCACAGATACGCAGTATTTT.